This TCR beta chain was identified during a study of control samples from healthy donors and cancer patients. TCRdb's copy holds only in-frame clones and misses some; the assay was immunoSEQ multiplex PCR. Among about 120,000 clones listed, around 88% were seen once. CDR1 is GTSNPN and CDR2 is SVGIG in the germline V gene (reference sequence). V lost 4 bases and J 7 bases, leaving 16 bases between the germline ends. The CDR3 has 13 amino acids. Sequenced sample: blood. This receptor was obtained from a middle-aged man in good health. This sequence joins TRBV30 and TRBJ1-2, with no clear D. The CDR3 region is CAWMAGSSGGYTF. In nucleotides, the CDR3 is TGTGCCTGGATGGCAGGTTCGAGTGGTGGCTACACCTTC.